The 10 T cell receptor beta chains below come from one sample, sequenced in a study of yellow fever vaccine responses in identical twins. Using its own MiXCR run on the RT-PCR reads, TCRdb lists one record per CDR3 protein. In the table there are 4,000 to 6,000 distinct CDR3 sequences, just under 90% of which are singletons. Sequenced here: T cells from blood (PBMCs), unsorted or a sorted subset (not recorded which), sampled before or after yellow fever vaccination (not recorded which). The receptor set was obtained from a woman aged 18-29 years who received the yellow fever vaccine.

This rearrangement joins TRBV15 to TRBJ2-2, with D tentatively TRBD1 (5 bases). This CDR3 spans 16 amino acids. V lost 0 bases and J lost 7, with 15 bases in between. CDR1 and CDR2 from the germline V gene are LNHNV and YYDKDF (reference sequence). In DNA form, the CDR3 reads TGTGCCACCAGCAGAGATCACTGGGGCGCGAGCGGGGAGCTGTTTTTT. This gives the protein CATSRDHWGASGELFF.

The V gene is TRBV11-1, the J gene TRBJ2-7, with 10 bases fitting TRBD2. The CDR3 is 14 amino acids. Germline V gene sequence: CDR1 SGHAT, CDR2 FQDESV (reference sequence). V lost 5 bases, J lost 4 bases, and 5 bases stayed unmatched. The CDR3 sequence is CASSATSGPYEQYF. The CDR3 DNA reads as TGTGCCAGCAGCGCGACTAGCGGGCCTTACGAGCAGTACTTC.

V usage is TRBV29-1 and J usage is TRBJ2-1, with TRBD2 matching over 9 bases. The germline gives CDR1 SQVTM, CDR2 ANQGSEA. V lost 6 bases to trimming and J lost 2 bases; unmatched junction nucleotides: 5. The CDR3 is 14 amino acids. CDR3 in amino acids: CSVSGGTTYNEQFF. The CDR3 DNA is TGCAGCGTGAGCGGGGGGACTACCTACAATGAGCAGTTCTTC.

This chain connects TRBV7-3 to TRBJ2-1; TRBD2 aligns across 7 bases. After removal of 6 bases from V and 3 bases from J, the junction contained 2 bases not matched to a gene. Germline V gene sequence: CDR1 SGHTA, CDR2 FQGTGA. The CDR3 loop spans 13 amino acids. The CDR3 is CASSWGGYNEQFF. CDR3 sequence (DNA): TGTGCCAGCAGTTGGGGGGGCTACAATGAGCAGTTCTTC. The full variable domain, in which reference TRBV7-3 and TRBJ2-1 provide the parts outside the CDR3, is GAGVSQTPSNKVTEKGKYVELRCDPISGHTALYWYRQSLGQGPEFLIYFQGTGAADDSGLPNDRFFAVRPEGSVSTLKIQRTERGDSAVYLCASSWGGYNEQFFGPGTRLTVL.

The chain recombines TRBV29-1 with TRBJ2-7; D may be TRBD1 (5 bases). Germline-derived CDR1 and CDR2 are SQVTM and ANQGSEA. Trimming took off 5 bases at V and 1 base at J, with 9 bases between the two ends. The CDR3 extends over 12 amino acids. The CDR3 sequence is CSVSDNSYEQYF. CDR3 nucleotides: TGCAGCGTTTCGGACAATTCCTACGAGCAGTACTTC.

This clonotype was seen a handful of times. The chain employs TRBV4-1 and TRBJ1-6; 7 bases line up with TRBD1. Unmatched junction bases numbered 5, after V lost 0 bases and J lost 9 bases. The length of the CDR3 is 15 residues. Germline V gene sequence: CDR1 MGHRA, CDR2 YSYEKL. CDR3 nucleotides: TGCGCCAGCAGCCAAGACGACAGGGCTGGTTCACCCCTCCACTTT. It specifies CASSQDDRAGSPLHF.

The chain couples TRBV29-1 to TRBJ2-1; possibly TRBD1 or TRBD2 for D (5 bases each). Trimming left V 7 bases short and J 4 bases short, with 11 bases between. The CDR3 has 12 residues. In germline, CDR1 is SQVTM, CDR2 ANQGSEA. This CDR3 reads CSAGDGYNEQFF. The CDR3 coding sequence is TGCAGCGCCGGGGACGGTTACAATGAGCAGTTCTTC.

The chain employs TRBV12-3 or TRBV12-4 and TRBJ2-1; tentative D call: TRBD1 (5 bases). The CDR3 loop spans 11 amino acids. V lost 5 bases and J lost 10, with 9 bases in between. The CDR3 nucleotides are TGTGCCAGCAGTCGACAGCACGAGCAGTTCTTC. This sequence encodes CASSRQHEQFF.

The V gene is TRBV18, the J gene TRBJ1-1, with a weak D call TRBD1 (6 bases). The CDR3 extends over 17 amino acids. The V and J ends lost 2 bases and 4 bases respectively, with 20 bases between them. The V gene's germline CDR1 is KGHSH and CDR2 LQKENI. The CDR3 here is CASSPIFGGASSTEAFF. The CDR3 DNA is TGTGCCAGCTCACCAATTTTCGGGGGGGCTTCTAGCACTGAAGCTTTCTTT. Variable domain in full (rest from reference TRBV18 and TRBJ1-1): NAGVMQNPRHLVRRRGQEARLRCSPMKGHSHVYWYRQLPEEGLKFMVYLQKENIIDESGMPKERFSAEFPKEGPSILRIQQVVRGDSAAYFCASSPIFGGASSTEAFFGQGTRLTVV.

The chain has TRBV11-2 and TRBJ2-7, with 8 bases aligning to TRBD1. The CDR3 runs 12 residues. The junction had 2 bases not matched to a gene; V was cut back by 6 bases and J by 4 bases. CDR1 is SGHAT, CDR2 FQNNGV, per germline. The CDR3 reads CASRTGAYEQYF. Here the CDR3 DNA reads TGTGCCAGCAGGACAGGGGCATACGAGCAGTACTTC.